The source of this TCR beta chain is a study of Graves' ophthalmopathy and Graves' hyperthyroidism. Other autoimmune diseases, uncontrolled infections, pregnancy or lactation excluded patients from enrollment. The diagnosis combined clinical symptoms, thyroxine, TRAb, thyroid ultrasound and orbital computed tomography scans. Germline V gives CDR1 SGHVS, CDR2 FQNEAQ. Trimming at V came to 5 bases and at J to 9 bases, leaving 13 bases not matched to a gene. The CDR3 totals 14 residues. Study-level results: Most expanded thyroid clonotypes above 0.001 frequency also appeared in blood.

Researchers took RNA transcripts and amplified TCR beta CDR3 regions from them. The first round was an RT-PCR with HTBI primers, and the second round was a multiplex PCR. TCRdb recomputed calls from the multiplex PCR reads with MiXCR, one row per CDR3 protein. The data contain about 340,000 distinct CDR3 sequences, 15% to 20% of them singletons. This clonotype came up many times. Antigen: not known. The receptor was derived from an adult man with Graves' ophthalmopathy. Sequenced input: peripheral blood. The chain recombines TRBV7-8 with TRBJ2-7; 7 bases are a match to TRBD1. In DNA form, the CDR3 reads TGTGCCAGCAGCACAACTCACGGACAGGATCGGCAGTACTTC. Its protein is CASSTTHGQDRQYF.